This T cell receptor beta chain was recovered during a study of blood T cell repertoires in COVID-19 (dated by TCRdb to between 2020 and 2021). A note on the overall study: Samples covering the acute and convalescent phases of COVID-19 were provided by collaborators in the United States, Italy and Spain. The prospective study material was composed of cDNA or gDNA derived from T cells, B-cell-depleted T cells, or PBMCs. Deeply sampled blood TCRbeta repertoires from subjects exposed to, actively infected with, or recovered from COVID-19 were included in the dataset. A freely available public database, intended as a resource for researchers studying the immune response to SARS-CoV-2, is where the repertoires were released. Samples came from the ongoing ImmuneRACE study (first 160 participants) plus 1,254 subjects from 6 global collaborators. Nearly every sample came with metadata listing a de-identified subject ID, COVID-19 status, age in years and sex. Where HLA class I and class II types were available, the types were taken from metadata supplied by the sample provider, not from assay-based typing.

Enrolling through a virtual design, the prospective study's participants ranged in age from roughly 18 to 95 years and lived across roughly 24 United States geographic areas. In the prospective study, cohorts were assigned on the basis of participant-reported clinical history obtained from a screening survey and a study questionnaire. In the prospective study, whole blood, serum and a nasopharyngeal or oropharyngeal swab were collected from each participant by mobile phlebotomists. Prospective study participants could optionally give additional blood draws and questionnaires over a 2-month period. Prospective study blood samples were shipped either frozen or at room temperature before DNA extraction. For this chain, trimming is 5 bases at the V end and 5 bases at the J end, and the number of junction bases without a gene match is 4. The germline V gene provides CDR1 MRHNA and CDR2 SNTAGT. The CDR3 goes from the cysteine to the phenylalanine over 14 residues. The sequence is cut down to CDR3 DNA, 42 bases in frame from base 1.

The paper as a whole reports these results and caveats: How much clinical and demographic metadata was included differed by source and by participant, and the metadata was provided uncurated.

The immunoSEQ Assay, a bias-controlled multiplex PCR, was used to amplify TCRbeta CDR3 regions from genomic DNA. In the authors' own workflow: The number of nucleated cells in each sample was estimated from the amplification of reference gene primers within the assay. Sequence reads were collapsed and filtered to measure the absolute abundance of every unique TCRbeta CDR3 rearrangement. Productive Simpson clonality was computed per sample as the square root of Simpson's diversity index over productive rearrangements. TCRdb stores this immuneACCESS table with in-frame sequences only. Part of the clones is absent; in the studies checked, under half of the shortfall reflects unresolved V genes, and no reason is known for the rest. From that table come the V and J calls and clone size; the DNA was used to work out D and trimming. The sample yields fewer than 450,000 clones; roughly 86% were counted once. The leading ten clones occupy around 1.9% of the sample.

With respect to this clone: Its cognate antigen has yet to be identified. No clone much larger than this one lies a single base away; base qualities are absent.

The chain couples TRBV6-4 to TRBJ2-1, with 9 middle bases fitting TRBD1. Sequencing was performed on PBMCs or T cells enriched from blood (not recorded which). This TCR was recovered from a middle-aged woman with acute COVID-19. The CDR3 protein is CASSRQGDHNEQFF. The DNA is TGTGCCAGCAGTCGACAGGGGGACCACAATGAGCAGTTCTTC.